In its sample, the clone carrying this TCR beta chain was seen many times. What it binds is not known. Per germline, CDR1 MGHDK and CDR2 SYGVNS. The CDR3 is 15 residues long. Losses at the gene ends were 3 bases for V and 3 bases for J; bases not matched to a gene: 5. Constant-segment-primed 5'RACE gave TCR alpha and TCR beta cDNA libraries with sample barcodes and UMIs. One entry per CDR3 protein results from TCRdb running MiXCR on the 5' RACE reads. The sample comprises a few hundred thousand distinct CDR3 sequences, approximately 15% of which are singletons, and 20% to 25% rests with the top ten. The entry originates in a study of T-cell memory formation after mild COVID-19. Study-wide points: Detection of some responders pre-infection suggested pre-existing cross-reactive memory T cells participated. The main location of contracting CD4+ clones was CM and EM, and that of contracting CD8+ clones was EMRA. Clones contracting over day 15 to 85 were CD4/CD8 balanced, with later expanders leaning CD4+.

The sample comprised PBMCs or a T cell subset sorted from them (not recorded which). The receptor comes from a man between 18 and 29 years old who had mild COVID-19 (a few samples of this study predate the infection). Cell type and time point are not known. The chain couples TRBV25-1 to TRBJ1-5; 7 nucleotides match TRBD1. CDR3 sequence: CASSEQQGNNQPQHF. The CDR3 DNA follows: TGTGCCAGCAGTGAGCAACAGGGGAACAATCAGCCCCAGCATTTT. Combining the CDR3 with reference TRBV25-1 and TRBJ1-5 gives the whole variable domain EADIYQTPRYLVIGTGKKITLECSQTMGHDKMYWYQQDPGMELHLIHYSYGVNSTEKGDLSSESTVSRIRTEHFPLTLESARPSHTSQYLCASSEQQGNNQPQHFGDGTRLSIL.